Each of the 25 T cell receptor beta chains below was sequenced from the same sample in a study of cytomegalovirus exposure and HLA in healthy donors. The table came from immunoSEQ multiplex PCR; TCRdb's copy has only in-frame clones and leaves some out. The sample yields about 130,000 clones, 88% seen once. The sample consisted of PBMCs. The source of these receptors is a man aged 25 to 40 in good health and CMV-seronegative.

This clone has a handful of counts. The genes are TRBV30 and TRBJ1-3; 7 positions match TRBD1. Germline lookup yields CDR1 GTSNPN and CDR2 SVGIG (reference sequence). This CDR3 spans 17 amino acids. The ends lost 2 bases at V and 3 bases at J; junction bases unmatched: 13. CDR3 protein: CAWSSLGFRTGGNTIYF. For the CDR3, the DNA is TGTGCCTGGAGTAGCCTTGGGTTTCGGACAGGTGGAAACACCATATATTTT.

The rearrangement links TRBV27 to TRBJ1-5; 7 positions match TRBD1. CDR1 is MNHEY, CDR2 SMNVEV, per germline (reference sequence). This CDR3 is built from 15 residues. The V gene end was trimmed by 2 bases and the J gene end by 0 bases; junction bases not matched to a gene: 1. The CDR3 DNA is TGTGCCAGCAGTTTAAGACAGGGTAGCAATCAGCCCCAGCATTTT. It yields the protein CASSLRQGSNQPQHF.

The V call is TRBV7-9, the J call TRBJ2-6; D perhaps matches TRBD1 (5 bases). The length of the CDR3 is 16 residues. Germline CDR1 is SEHNR and CDR2 is FQNEAQ (reference sequence). Trimming took 5 bases from V and 0 from J, leaving 11 bases between them. The CDR3: CASSPKGFSGANVLTF. The CDR3 DNA reads as TGTGCCAGCAGCCCCAAGGGGTTCTCTGGGGCCAACGTCCTGACTTTC.

This clone came up once. V is TRBV5-1 and J is TRBJ2-5, with TRBD1 as a possible D gene (7 bases). Germline CDR1 is SGHRS and CDR2 is YFSETQ. The CDR3 sequence is 17 residues long. V was shortened by 3 bases and J by 0 bases, with 18 bases between the two germline ends. As DNA, the CDR3 is TGCGCCAGCAGCTGGGGGGACAGCGGAGAGTACCAAGAGACCCAGTACTTC. Protein product: CASSWGDSGEYQETQYF.

This clone was counted only a few times. V usage is TRBV10-1 and J usage is TRBJ2-7, with D uncertain. The CDR3 contains 14 residues. The V gene lost 2 bases and the J gene lost 5 bases, with 13 bases spanning the gap. Per germline, CDR1 WNHNN and CDR2 SYGVQD (reference sequence). The CDR3 loop reads CASSEPSYSDEQYF. CDR3 coding DNA: TGCGCCAGCAGTGAGCCCTCTTACTCGGACGAGCAGTACTTC.

The chain joins TRBV7-6 to TRBJ2-1; 9 bases map to TRBD2. J lost 5 bases, V lost 5 bases, and 7 bases had no gene match. Germline lookup yields CDR1 SGHVS and CDR2 FNYEAQ. The length of the CDR3 is 15 residues. CDR3 in DNA: TGTGCCAGCAGCCATTGGACTAGCGCCCACAATGAGCAGTTCTTC. This translates into CASSHWTSAHNEQFF.

This chain connects TRBV4-1 to TRBJ2-3; 8 bases are a match to TRBD2. The CDR3 sequence is 18 residues long. V lost 3 bases to trimming and J lost 4 bases; unmatched junction nucleotides: 15. Germline assignment: CDR1 MGHRA and CDR2 YSYEKL. This chain's CDR3 is CASSHPGREGSRSDTQYF. CDR3 nucleotide sequence: TGCGCCAGCAGCCACCCCGGCCGGGAGGGCTCGCGTTCAGATACGCAGTATTTT.

The chain is built from TRBV19 and TRBJ2-7, with a possible D match to TRBD1 (7 bases). Germline CDR1 is LNHDA and CDR2 is SQIVND (reference sequence). The CDR3 sequence is 16 residues long. Trimming removed 4 bases at V and 3 bases at J, with 19 bases between. CDR3 amino acids: CASSRGLDRPNYEQYF. The CDR3 DNA sequence: TGTGCCAGTAGTAGGGGACTGGACAGGCCCAACTACGAGCAGTACTTC.

V gene TRBV7-9 combines with J gene TRBJ2-3; D might be TRBD1 (5 bases). Trimming shortened V by 5 bases and J by 4 bases, and 13 bases separated the two germline ends. The germline V gene encodes CDR1 SEHNR and CDR2 FQNEAQ (reference sequence). This CDR3 contains 14 residues. The CDR3 spells CASSPLGVADTQYF. CDR3 DNA sequence: TGTGCCAGCAGCCCCCTAGGGGTGGCAGATACGCAGTATTTT.

This clone occurred once. The genes are TRBV6-5 and TRBJ2-2, with 7 nucleotides matching TRBD2. The CDR3 extends over 14 amino acids. With 2 bases clipped from V and 10 bases from J, the junction kept 7 bases outside the gene matches. The germline V gene has CDR1 MNHEY and CDR2 SVGAGI. The CDR3 DNA follows: TGTGCCAGCAGTTACGGGACGGGGGGTGTGGAGCTGTTTTTT. Translation gives CASSYGTGGVELFF.

This chain joins TRBV5-1 and TRBJ2-7, with D uncertain. The CDR3 is made up of 14 amino acids. Trimming shortened V by 4 bases and J by 0 bases, and 11 bases separated the two germline ends. Germline-derived CDR1 and CDR2 are SGHRS and YFSETQ. The CDR3 region has the DNA TGCGCCAGCAGCGAAGGAGCAAACTCCTACGAGCAGTACTTC. Its translation: CASSEGANSYEQYF.

The chain couples TRBV11-2 to TRBJ2-3; D is unclear. Germline lookup yields CDR1 SGHAT and CDR2 FQNNGV. The CDR3 spans 14 residues. V was clipped by 0 bases and J by 4 bases, with 8 bases between them. For the CDR3, the DNA is TGTGCCAGCAGCTTAGAGCGGCCCCCAGATACGCAGTATTTT. This codes for CASSLERPPDTQYF.

The chain is built from TRBV27 and TRBJ2-2; a possible D gene is TRBD2 (6 bases). V was trimmed by 4 bases and J by 4 bases, leaving 13 bases between them. CDR3 length: 15 residues. In germline, CDR1 is MNHEY, CDR2 SMNVEV (reference sequence). The CDR3 region has the DNA TGTGCCAGCAGTTCCGGGAGTGCGGGCACCGGGGAGCTGTTTTTT. It is translated as CASSSGSAGTGELFF.

The chain employs TRBV12-1 and TRBJ1-4; the table calls TRBD1, which could not be checked here. TRBV12-1 is marked as a pseudogene. This CDR3 is built from 18 residues. The CDR3 protein is CASSPEPNRGVIGEKLFF. CDR3 sequence (DNA): TGTGCCAGCAGCCCCGAGCCCAACAGGGGAGTAATCGGAGAAAAACTGTTTTTT.

The chain couples TRBV7-9 to TRBJ2-3; no firm D call. Germline CDR1 and CDR2: SEHNR and FQNEAQ (reference sequence). The CDR3 is made up of 14 amino acids. Deletions cut 2 bases from V and 2 bases from J, with 8 bases between. For the CDR3, the DNA is TGTGCCAGCAGCTTATCACAGAACACAGATACGCAGTATTTT. It specifies CASSLSQNTDTQYF.

The genes are TRBV5-1 and TRBJ2-3; D possibly corresponds to TRBD2 (6 bases). The CDR3 is 15 residues long. The V gene lost 1 base and the J gene lost 3 bases, with 12 bases spanning the gap. From germline, CDR1 is SGHRS and CDR2 YFSETQ. The CDR3 DNA reads as TGCGCCAGCAGCTTGTCTGCGGGATGGACAGATACGCAGTATTTT. It translates to CASSLSAGWTDTQYF.

V usage is TRBV5-1 and J usage is TRBJ2-1, with 10 nucleotides matching TRBD2. V shed 2 bases, J shed 6 bases, and the junction held 5 bases outside the gene matches. This CDR3 spans 15 amino acids. CDR1 and CDR2 from the germline V gene are SGHRS and YFSETQ. For the CDR3, the DNA is TGCGCCAGCAGCTTCGGGACTAGCGAATTCAATGAGCAGTTCTTC. Protein sequence: CASSFGTSEFNEQFF.

The chain couples TRBV6-5 to TRBJ2-5; 11 nucleotides match TRBD2. CDR3 length: 14 amino acids. From germline, CDR1 is MNHEY and CDR2 SVGAGI. Trimming took 6 bases from V and 7 from J; bases not matched to a gene: 7. CDR3 region: CASRVAGGLGTQYF. Written as DNA, the CDR3 is TGTGCCAGCAGGGTAGCGGGAGGGCTAGGGACCCAGTACTTC.

This chain connects TRBV2 to TRBJ1-6; 12 bases line up with TRBD1. Germline V gene data show CDR1 as SNHLY and CDR2 as FYNNEI. V was clipped by 7 bases and J by 3 bases; unmatched bases: 4. The CDR3 has 16 residues. The CDR3 DNA follows: TGTGCCAGCATTGGGACAGGGGGCGGCTATAATTCACCCCTCCACTTT. It is translated as CASIGTGGGYNSPLHF.

The chain combines TRBV7-9 with TRBJ1-1; D is undetermined. The CDR3 sequence is 14 residues long. Germline V gene lookup returns CDR1 SEHNR and CDR2 FQNEAQ (reference sequence). The V and J ends lost 6 bases and 5 bases respectively, with 16 bases between them. The CDR3 loop reads CASRISGGSTEAFF. The CDR3 DNA is TGTGCCAGCAGGATCTCTGGAGGTAGTACTGAAGCTTTCTTT.

The chain links TRBV6-1 to TRBJ1-5; D gene uncertain. Trimming pared 6 bases from V and 4 bases from J, leaving 16 bases between. The V gene's germline CDR1 is MNHNS and CDR2 SASEGT. This CDR3 region has 15 residues. CDR3 bases: TGTGCCAGCAGCGTTAGTGGAGGGAAAAATCAGCCCCAGCATTTT. Translating gives CASSVSGGKNQPQHF.

This chain links TRBV10-2 with TRBJ2-7, with TRBD2 matching 10 bases. With V trimmed by 2 bases and J by 6 bases, 16 bases remained unmatched. The CDR3 is 18 amino acids. Per germline, CDR1 WSHSY and CDR2 SAAADI. The CDR3 DNA follows: TGCGCCAGCAGTGAGCCAAGGACTAGCGGCTTCGGTCCCCTCGAGCAGTACTTC. Amino acid sequence: CASSEPRTSGFGPLEQYF.

The rearrangement links TRBV4-3 to TRBJ2-1; 11 bases line up with TRBD2. Germline assignment: CDR1 LGHNA and CDR2 YSLEER. V gave up 0 bases and J gave up 8 bases; unmatched junction bases: 6. The CDR3 is made up of 16 amino acids. The chain's CDR3 is CASSQDWTSGSDEQFF. For the CDR3, the DNA is TGCGCCAGCAGCCAAGATTGGACTAGCGGGTCGGATGAGCAGTTCTTC.

The J gene is TRBJ1-6, the V gene TRBV7-8; 7 bases align to TRBD1. Germline V gives CDR1 SGHVS, CDR2 FQNEAQ. CDR3 length: 15 residues. Germline trimming cut 5 bases from V and 6 bases from J; bases unmatched to any gene: 7. CDR3 DNA: TGTGCCAGCAGCGGTATGGGGACAGTTAATTCACCCCTCCACTTT. Amino acids: CASSGMGTVNSPLHF.

The chain has TRBV4-3 and TRBJ2-1; TRBD2 aligns across 9 bases. The germline V gene encodes CDR1 LGHNA and CDR2 YSLEER. CDR3 length equals 16 residues. V lost 0 bases, J lost 5 bases, and 5 bases stayed unmatched. As DNA, the CDR3 is TGCGCCAGCAGCCAAGAAGTCCCTAGCGGGGACAATGAGCAGTTCTTC. This gives the protein CASSQEVPSGDNEQFF.